This section outlines one T cell receptor beta chain sequence together with its context. The target antigen is unknown. The sample belongs to a study of cytomegalovirus exposure and HLA in healthy donors. Study-wide results and limits: DRB1 had the most TCR associations and HLA-C the fewest, a later analysis found, with rates varying by HLA locus. Reportedly, TCR beta sequences accurately predicted HLA-A and HLA-B alleles in most subjects. What a later analysis showed was that several of the most significant clusters appeared linked to common viral pathogens.

CDR1 is SQVTM, CDR2 ANQGSEA, per germline. The CDR3 length is 16 residues. Among the donors, all were healthy bone marrow donors. It was with 60 Vbeta and 13 Jbeta primers that the PCR ran. Generated by immunoSEQ multiplex PCR, the TCRdb table keeps only in-frame clones and is missing some. The table records approximately 90,000 clones, less than 80% of them present only once. The clonotype was recovered from a male donor in good health and CMV-seronegative. Sequencing used PBMCs. The rearrangement links TRBV29-1 to TRBJ2-5, with D tentatively TRBD1 (6 bases). The DNA end is a closer match to TRBJ2-7, so the J assignment may be wrong. DNA of the CDR3: TGCAGCGTGCAAAAGGCACCAGGGGCGAACTCCTACGAGCAGTACTTC. It encodes CSVQKAPGANSYEQYF.